The rows below give T cell receptor beta chains drawn from one sample of a study of T cells in Graves' hyperthyroidism and ophthalmopathy. TCRdb redid the calling of the multiplex PCR reads with MiXCR, one entry per CDR3 protein. This sample has 400,000 to 550,000 distinct CDR3 sequences, with around 22% found just once. The sample consisted of blood. These receptors were taken from a woman aged 25 to 39 with Graves' ophthalmopathy. CDR3s leave out the opening cysteine and the closing phenylalanine or tryptophan.

V gene | CDR3 protein
TRBV4-1 | ASSQRLALETQY
TRBV6-1 | ASSEGAENQPQH
TRBV30 | AWSRTSGYEQY
TRBV11-2 | ASSSTPSGGQETQY
TRBV7-4 | ASSSPRDGYSNQPQH
TRBV4-2 | ASSQRLAEPTDTQY
TRBV9 | ASSVEGGHSTEAF
TRBV28 | ASKPLPREDEQY
TRBV29-1 | SATDGGRTEAF
TRBV11-2 | ASSSGGDLCQY
TRBV18 | ASSPPVIQLSSGNTIY
TRBV7-9 | ASSGLDRGETQY
TRBV28 | ASLTGQETQY
TRBV2 | ASSEVAGDLQGKTQY
TRBV4-3 | ASSQGYFDSNQPQH
TRBV28 | ASRPQSHGYT
TRBV7-8 | ASSLDRGAQDTEAF
TRBV7-2 | ASSLGLLAGSQETQY
TRBV28 | ASSWKGAGNTIY
TRBV12-3/TRBV12-4 | ASSLGTGVGKLF
TRBV2 | ASSEVTGAQPQH
TRBV20-1 | SAHRRGQGAFEQY